This T cell receptor (beta chain) was recorded in a study of T cell responses to AZD1222 COVID-19 vaccine (dated by TCRdb to 2020 to 2023). About the full investigation: A total of 230 to 250 trial participants underwent TCR sequencing, of whom about 210 had received two doses of AZD1222 and around 26 had received two doses of the MenACWY control vaccine. Trial participants were enrolled by age into 18-55, 56-69 and 70-plus year subgroups, with around 150, 28 and 57 TCR-sequenced participants respectively. Overall results and qualifications from the work: Reportedly, close to half of the unique spike-specific TCRs recognized epitopes lying outside the regions that are mutated in the B.1.351 and B.1.1.7 variants. Conclusions about previously exposed vaccinees are limited because only a handful of AZD1222 recipients were SARS-CoV-2 seropositive at baseline. CD4 TCRs associated with the vaccine covered the entire spike protein, and the dominant responses were in regions 160-218 and 743-854. Most participants were white British and females outnumbered males, and the authors suggested that clonal diversity may have been underestimated. A significant rise in spike-specific TCR breadth and depth was observed after two AZD1222 doses relative to day 0 and relative to MenACWY recipients. In the small 56-69-year group, the increase in depth fell short of significance, most likely because of low power. No day 14 peak-response samples were available, so repertoires were characterized only after the peak T cell response.

The CDR3 regions of human TCRbeta chains were subjected to immunosequencing. As for how the authors treated the data: Repertoire TCRs were matched against a reference library of SARS-CoV-2-specific TCRs generated with the MIRA antigen-specificity platform. Breadth was defined as the fraction of unique TCRs that were SARS-CoV-2-associated. Depth was defined as the fraction of total T cells that were SARS-CoV-2-associated. Each spike-specific TCR was assigned to its reactive spike region and to a CD4 or CD8 class using the MIRA data. Log10-transformed breadth and depth values were compared by one-way ANOVA with Sidak's multiple comparisons tests. Sourced from immuneACCESS, this table was stored by TCRdb with only in-frame sequences that have V and J called. A share of the clones is absent; for the studies checked, an unresolved V gene accounts for under half, and the remainder has no known explanation. That table supplies the V and J calls and clone size; D and trimming were determined from the DNA. A total of some 130,000 clones appear in this sample, about 88% of them only once. The ten largest clonotypes hold 18% of the sample.

Reading the label with the study, this specimen's time point is: baseline before first vaccination. Per the publication, the treatment or condition label means: meningococcal conjugate vaccine given as trial control. Vaccinee samples came from UK trials COV001 and COV002, including a single-blind randomized controlled phase 2/3 trial of AZD1222 (ChAdOx1 nCoV-19) in healthy adults. Trial participant PBMC samples were collected at day 0 and day 28 after the second dose for TCRbeta chain sequencing. As concerns this clone: The antigen this receptor binds is unknown. The record has no base qualities; no much larger clone is one base away.

In the germline V gene (reference sequence), CDR1 corresponds to DFQATT and CDR2 to SNEGSKA. The CDR3, cysteine through phenylalanine, is 16 amino acids long. Only the CDR3 DNA is retained, 48 bases long and in frame from the first base. V is reduced by 3 bases and J by 8 bases, leaving a spacing of 24 bases between them. The V gene is TRBV20-1 and the J gene is TRBJ2-3; the D gene cannot be resolved beyond TRBD1 or TRBD2, each matching 6 bases. The material sequenced was peripheral blood, taken on day 0 of MenACWY control vaccination. This clonotype was obtained from an adult in good health. The CDR3 in this case is CSASEQGRGGFGTQYF. The nucleotide sequence reads TGCAGTGCTAGTGAACAAGGGAGAGGGGGGTTCGGTACGCAGTATTTT.